A selection of T cell receptor beta chains follows, all from one sample in a study of blood T cell repertoires in COVID-19. Repertoires were generated with immunoSEQ multiplex PCR, while TCRdb's copy carries only in-frame clones and drops some. In the table there are roughly 80,000 clones, approximately 76% of which are singletons. Sequenced: peripheral blood. These receptors were taken from a man between 70 and 80 years old with active or convalescent COVID-19. Both conserved end residues are part of each CDR3. A D gene is named only where the DNA matches it firmly. Clone size appears in some rows only: once, few, many, or a class for an expanded clone.

-,TRBJ2-7,-,TRBV5-1,TGCGCCAGCAGCTTGCGGACAGCTAGGAACGAGCAGTACTTC,CASSLRTARNEQYF
TRBD1,TRBJ1-4,once,TRBV28,TGCCAAGCGGGGACAGGGAATGAAAAACTGTTTTTT,CQAGTGNEKLFF
TRBD1,TRBJ1-6,-,TRBV3-1/TRBV3-2,TGTGCCAGCAGACCATTCGACAGGGGCAATTCACCCCTCCACTTT,CASRPFDRGNSPLHF
TRBD1,TRBJ1-5,-,TRBV19,TGTGCCAGTAGTATTTCTGGGGGCAGGGGGCAGCCCCAGCATTTT,CASSISGGRGQPQHF
TRBD1,TRBJ1-2,-,TRBV30,TGTGCCTGGAGTGCCGACAGGGTCAGCTATGGCTACACCTTC,CAWSADRVSYGYTF
-,TRBJ1-6,-,TRBV9,TGTGCCAGCCCCCCGGGCAGAACCCGTCTGGGGGGGAATTCACCCCTCCACTTT,CASPPGRTRLGGNSPLHF
-,TRBJ2-5,once,TRBV3-1/TRBV3-2,TGTGCCAGCAGCCATCGTAGGGGGGGGCAAGAGACCCAGTACTTC,CASSHRRGGQETQYF
-,TRBJ1-1,-,TRBV3-1/TRBV3-2,TGTGCCAGCAGTGAGGGCGGGGTCACTGAAGCTTTCTTT,CASSEGGVTEAFF
TRBD1,TRBJ1-1,-,TRBV9,TGTGCCAGCAGCGTAGAGGACAGGGGGAACACTGAAGCTTTCTTT,CASSVEDRGNTEAFF
-,TRBJ1-3,-,TRBV6-5,TGTGCCAGCAGTTATGGGGGGGCCTCTGGAAACACCATATATTTT,CASSYGGASGNTIYF
-,TRBJ1-5,-,TRBV28,TGTGCCAGCAGCTCTAGCGAGCCCCAGCATTTT,CASSSSEPQHF
-,TRBJ1-3,-,TRBV6-1,TGTGCCAGCAGTGATTCAGTAGCAGGAAACACCATATATTTT,CASSDSVAGNTIYF
TRBD1,TRBJ1-3,-,TRBV5-1,TGCGCCAGCAGCCAGGACAGGGGGCGAAGAACCATATATTTT,CASSQDRGRRTIYF
TRBD1,TRBJ1-2,few,TRBV7-9,TGTGCCAGCAGCCCCATGAGAGGGGGCGGCGGAGATGGCTACACCTTC,CASSPMRGGGGDGYTF
-,TRBJ2-3,-,TRBV30,TGTGCCTGGAGCTCACCGCCCGGTTCGCAGTATTTT,CAWSSPPGSQYF
-,TRBJ1-3,-,TRBV28,TGTGCCAGCAGTTTAGACAGCCGAGGAAACACCATATATTTT,CASSLDSRGNTIYF